The 15 T cell receptor beta chains below were found in one sample sequenced in a study of blood T cells in healthy people across ages (dated by TCRdb to the mid-2010s). The receptor library was made with 5' RACE. The reads were generated on an Illumina HiSeq 2500. A second PCR of about 6 to 12 cycles was performed with a sample-barcoded 5' primer and a J-beta primer mix. Using fastp at Q25 and MiXCR, TCRdb reprocessed the public reads and kept productive beta chains. Each record represents a unique CDR3 protein, reported with the most common genes and DNA among its rows. The sample profile shows some 1,000,000 distinct CDR3 sequences; around 25% of them were found once. The ten largest clones add up to approximately 0.7% of the sample. These data were likewise used in another study, on T cells of mothers and their children.

Sequenced material: blood. Receptors were obtained from a girl aged 2-10 years in good health.

This clonotype was counted only a few times. This sequence joins TRBV6-5 and TRBJ2-5, with 9 positions matching TRBD2. The closer fit of TRBJ2-1 to the DNA end suggests the J call may be wrong. There are 15 residues in the CDR3. Germline V gene sequence: CDR1 MNHEY, CDR2 SVGAGI. The CDR3 reads CASSYGLATGNEQFF. The DNA of the CDR3 is TGTGCCAGCAGTTACGGACTAGCGACGGGCAATGAGCAGTTCTTC.

V is TRBV29-1 and J is TRBJ1-2, with D perhaps matching TRBD1 (5 bases). Germline V gene sequence: CDR1 SQVTM, CDR2 ANQGSEA. CDR3 length equals 13 residues. Trimming pared 6 bases from V and 4 bases from J, leaving 15 bases between. This CDR3 is CSVVYPGGYGYTF. In DNA form, the CDR3 reads TGCAGCGTCGTTTACCCGGGGGGCTATGGCTACACCTTC.

This clonotype was seen a few times. At one of its ends the junction is not consistent with the germline gene, which may arise from a read error. The chain is built from TRBV6-2 or TRBV6-3 and TRBJ2-5; TRBD2 matches at 7 bases. CDR1 and CDR2 (germline): MNHEY, SVGEGT. The length of the CDR3 is 11 residues. The CDR3 sequence: CASSPGTTKFF. CDR3 bases: TGTGCCAGCAGTCCGGGGACTACCAAGTTCTTC.

This clonotype was seen many times. The rearrangement links TRBV12-3 or TRBV12-4 to TRBJ2-7; tentative D call: TRBD2 (5 bases). CDR3 size: 13 residues. The germline V and J ends were trimmed by 2 bases and 7 bases, with 12 bases remaining between them. In nucleotides, the CDR3 is TGTGCCAGCAGTTTACTTCCAGGCGGGGAGCAGTACTTC. This codes for CASSLLPGGEQYF.

This clonotype was observed a few times. The chain links TRBV29-1 to TRBJ1-2; a possible D gene is TRBD1 (5 bases). CDR3 length: 11 amino acids. Germline CDR1 is SQVTM and CDR2 is ANQGSEA. The V end lost 5 bases, the J end lost 6 bases, and 10 bases lay between the germline ends. The CDR3 coding sequence is TGCAGCGTTCTAGGACAACATGGCTACACCTTC. This sequence encodes CSVLGQHGYTF.

This chain links TRBV3-1 with TRBJ2-7; D uncertain. The germline gives CDR1 LGHDT, CDR2 YNNKEL (reference sequence). V was clipped by 3 bases and J by 3 bases, with 18 bases between them. This CDR3 comprises 16 residues. The CDR3 sequence: CASSHKGPELGYEQYF. DNA of the CDR3: TGTGCCAGCAGCCACAAAGGACCTGAGTTAGGCTACGAGCAGTACTTC.

The rearrangement joins TRBV4-1 to TRBJ2-5, with D tentatively TRBD2 (5 bases). The CDR3 contains 16 residues. With 1 base removed from V and 3 bases from J, the gap between germline ends came to 15 bases. Germline CDR1 is MGHRA and CDR2 is YSYEKL. The CDR3 protein is CASSQVGRLYEETQYF. The CDR3 bases are TGCGCCAGCAGCCAAGTGGGGAGACTGTACGAAGAGACCCAGTACTTC.

The table lists this clonotype with a few counts. The chain is built from TRBV20-1 and TRBJ2-5; D uncertain. The J call may be mistaken, given a closer DNA end match to TRBJ2-7. The germline V gene has CDR1 DFQATT and CDR2 SNEGSKA (reference sequence). The CDR3 has 14 amino acids. The CDR3 DNA reads TGCAGTGCTAGAGAAAGAGTGAACACCTACGAGCAGTACTTC. Amino acid sequence: CSARERVNTYEQYF.

This clonotype showed up just a few times. The chain uses TRBV7-9 and TRBJ2-7; D unclear. Germline-derived CDR1 and CDR2 are SEHNR and FQNEAQ (reference sequence). This CDR3 is 15 amino acids long. Between the trimmed V and J ends, which lost 2 bases and 3 bases, there was a span of 14 bases. The CDR3: CASSLKSAYIYEQYF. The CDR3 nucleotides are TGTGCCAGCAGCTTAAAAAGCGCCTACATCTACGAGCAGTACTTC.

The V gene is TRBV20-1, the J gene TRBJ2-2; TRBD2 matches at 7 bases. V lost 1 base to trimming and J lost 3 bases; unmatched junction nucleotides: 5. Germline V gives CDR1 DFQATT, CDR2 SNEGSKA (reference sequence). This CDR3 spans 15 amino acids. The CDR3 DNA sequence: TGCAGTGCTAGAGCTCCTGGACTAGACACCGGGGAGCTGTTTTTT. It translates to CSARAPGLDTGELFF.

There are a few counts of this clonotype. The junction departs from germline at one end; a sequencing error may be responsible. The V call is TRBV4-1, the J call TRBJ2-5; 8 bases match TRBD2. This CDR3 spans 17 amino acids. Per germline, CDR1 MGHRA and CDR2 YSYEKL. The DNA for the CDR3 is TGCGCCAGCAGCCAATTGCTGGGTAGCGGGATGTCCTACGAGCAGTGCTTC. This translates into CASSQLLGSGMSYEQCF.

Only a few counts were recorded for this clonotype. Because it lacks the conserved phenylalanine or tryptophan at the end, this CDR3 is likely a read error. CDR3 DNA: TGTGCCAGCAGCCCGGACAGGTGGGATGGCTACACCCTC. Amino acid sequence: CASSPDRWDGYTL. This chain joins TRBV6-4 and TRBJ1-2, with 7 bases lining up with TRBD1. This CDR3 is built from 13 residues. The J segment lost 6 bases and the V segment lost 6 bases, leaving 7 bases of the junction unmatched. From germline, CDR1 is MRHNA and CDR2 SNTAGT.

This clonotype showed up just a few times. An end of the junction differs from the germline gene, which may be a read error. The chain uses TRBV5-8 and TRBJ1-4; perhaps TRBD1 as D (6 bases). CDR1 is SGHTS, CDR2 YDEGEE, per germline. CDR3 length equals 14 residues. The CDR3 DNA reads TGTGCCGGCAGCGAAACAGGGTGGGAAGAAAAACTGTTTTTT. Amino acids: CAGSETGWEEKLFF.

The DNA for the CDR3 is TGTGCCAGCAGTTTGCCATTAGAAGATACGCAGTATTTT. This sequence encodes CASSLPLEDTQYF. The chain links TRBV27 to TRBJ2-3; D is unresolved. Germline CDR1 and CDR2: MNHEY and SMNVEV (reference sequence). Deletions cut 3 bases from V and 5 bases from J, with 9 bases between. The CDR3 covers 13 residues.

This clonotype was seen a few times. The gene calls are TRBV11-2 and TRBJ1-6; D possibly corresponds to TRBD1 (5 bases). Deletions cut 2 bases from V and 9 bases from J, with 20 bases between. Looked up from germline, CDR1 is SGHAT and CDR2 is FQNNGV. The CDR3 loop spans 17 amino acids. In nucleotides, the CDR3 is TGTGCCAGCAGCTTAACGACGGTGGGAAAGGGGAGTTCACCCCTCCACTTT. Translation gives CASSLTTVGKGSSPLHF.